The rows below give T cell receptor beta chains drawn from one sample of a study of T cell repertoires in cytomegalovirus infection. TCRdb reanalysed the reads using MiXCR and keeps one entry per CDR3 protein. The sample includes a few hundred thousand distinct CDR3 sequences, around 35% of them seen just once. No cognate antigen is known for these TCRs. The sample consisted of cultured PBMCs, taken from culture after CMV antigen stimulation. The receptors originated from a human donor in good health (CMV status not recorded). Some clones in this sample may be carry-over from other donors' samples. CDR3s include the opening cysteine and the closing phenylalanine or tryptophan. Fields, in order: D gene, clone size, V gene, J gene, CDR3 DNA, CDR3 protein. The D gene is left open where the match is weak. Part of the rows lack a size; the others show once, few, many or a class for expanded clones.

D gene: TRBD2; clone size: -; V gene: TRBV27; J gene: TRBJ2-1; CDR3 DNA: TGTGCCAGCAGCTTAACGGCGGGAGCCGAAAAACGAGGCAATGAGCAGTTCTTC; CDR3 protein: CASSLTAGAEKRGNEQFF
D gene: TRBD2; clone size: many; V gene: TRBV7-2; J gene: TRBJ2-3; CDR3 DNA: TGTGCCAGCTCCGGGCCGTTAGCGGGAGAGGGGACAGATACGCAGTATTTT; CDR3 protein: CASSGPLAGEGTDTQYF
D gene: -; clone size: few; V gene: TRBV6-1; J gene: TRBJ2-1; CDR3 DNA: TGTACTGCGGGCAGGGGTAACAATGAGCAGTTCTTC; CDR3 protein: CTAGRGNNEQFF
D gene: -; clone size: -; V gene: TRBV20-1; J gene: TRBJ2-3; CDR3 DNA: TGCAGTGCTAGGAAGTCGCCGGGAGTTGTTACAGATACGCAGTATTTT; CDR3 protein: CSARKSPGVVTDTQYF
D gene: -; clone size: -; V gene: TRBV7-9; J gene: TRBJ1-4; CDR3 DNA: TGTGCCAGCAGCATGACAGGTGGAAATGAAAAACTGTTTTTT; CDR3 protein: CASSMTGGNEKLFF
D gene: TRBD2; clone size: many; V gene: TRBV6-2/TRBV6-3; J gene: TRBJ2-3; CDR3 DNA: TGTGCCAGCAGTCCCGGACTAGCGGGAGGGCCAGATACGCAGTATTTT; CDR3 protein: CASSPGLAGGPDTQYF
D gene: TRBD1; clone size: few; V gene: TRBV20-1; J gene: TRBJ1-5; CDR3 DNA: TGCAGTGCTTTCGAAGACAGGGGAAGCAATCAGCCCCAGCATTTT; CDR3 protein: CSAFEDRGSNQPQHF
D gene: -; clone size: -; V gene: TRBV3-1; J gene: TRBJ2-1; CDR3 DNA: TGTGCCAGCACCCCATTTAGAGGGGAGGTAGGAAATGAGCAGTTCTTC; CDR3 protein: CASTPFRGEVGNEQFF
D gene: TRBD1; clone size: -; V gene: TRBV7-6; J gene: TRBJ2-7; CDR3 DNA: TGTGCCAGCAGCCTAGGGACAGGCCCATTTTCCTACGAGCAGTACTTC; CDR3 protein: CASSLGTGPFSYEQYF
D gene: TRBD2; clone size: few; V gene: TRBV6-1; J gene: TRBJ2-1; CDR3 DNA: TGTGCCCCCAGCCGGCGACTAGCGGGTTACAATGAGCAGTTCTTC; CDR3 protein: CAPSRRLAGYNEQFF
D gene: -; clone size: -; V gene: TRBV6-2/TRBV6-3; J gene: TRBJ2-2; CDR3 DNA: TGTGCCAGCAGTTACGGAGTTACCTACACCGGGGAGCTGTTTTTT; CDR3 protein: CASSYGVTYTGELFF
D gene: -; clone size: few; V gene: TRBV28; J gene: TRBJ1-5; CDR3 DNA: TGTGCCAGCATTGTAGGGACCAACAATCAGCCCCAGCATTTT; CDR3 protein: CASIVGTNNQPQHF
D gene: -; clone size: few; V gene: TRBV6-6; J gene: TRBJ1-6; CDR3 DNA: TGTGCCAGCAGTTACTCGGCCAGAGAGCTTTATAATTCACCCCTCCACTTT; CDR3 protein: CASSYSARELYNSPLHF
D gene: -; clone size: few; V gene: TRBV7-2; J gene: TRBJ2-7; CDR3 DNA: TGTGCCAGCAGCTTCCGGGCTAGACAAAGCTCCTACGAGCAGTACTTC; CDR3 protein: CASSFRARQSSYEQYF
D gene: TRBD1; clone size: -; V gene: TRBV5-1; J gene: TRBJ1-1; CDR3 DNA: TGCGCCAGCACCAGGGGGGGGACGGGCACTGAAGCTTTCTTT; CDR3 protein: CASTRGGTGTEAFF
D gene: -; clone size: -; V gene: TRBV3-1; J gene: TRBJ2-5; CDR3 DNA: TGTGCCAGCAGCCCTTCTATTCGGGGCTTCCAAGAGACCCAGTACTTC; CDR3 protein: CASSPSIRGFQETQYF
D gene: -; clone size: few; V gene: TRBV7-3; J gene: TRBJ2-1; CDR3 DNA: TGTGCCAGCAGCCAAGCGGGCGAGGGGCAGTTCTTC; CDR3 protein: CASSQAGEGQFF
D gene: -; clone size: few; V gene: TRBV7-2; J gene: TRBJ2-7; CDR3 DNA: TGTGCCAGCAGCTTAGTTTTAGGAGAATACGAGCAGTACTTC; CDR3 protein: CASSLVLGEYEQYF
D gene: -; clone size: -; V gene: TRBV7-2; J gene: TRBJ2-3; CDR3 DNA: TGTGCCAGCAGTTCAACCGGTCCGGGACTCGGGGCGGGGACGCAGTATTTT; CDR3 protein: CASSSTGPGLGAGTQYF